Sequencing of this T cell receptor beta chain was carried out in a study of T cell responses to AZD1222 COVID-19 vaccine. Using immunoSEQ multiplex PCR, the repertoire was profiled, and TCRdb retains in-frame clones only, with some absent. Among some 140,000 clones listed, more than 85% were seen once. The V segment lost 5 bases and the J segment 2 bases; nucleotides outside the gene matches: 5. This CDR3 contains 15 residues. Germline lookup yields CDR1 SGHRS and CDR2 YFSETQ. The clonotype originates from an adult in good health. V gene TRBV5-1 combines with J gene TRBJ2-1; 9 bases match TRBD2. Sequences were derived from peripheral blood, sampled on day 0 of AZD1222 vaccination. CDR3 sequence reads: CASRFASGTYNEQFF. The CDR3 nucleotides read TGCGCCAGCAGATTTGCTAGCGGGACCTACAATGAGCAGTTCTTC. The full variable domain, completed using reference TRBV5-1 and TRBJ2-1, is KAGVTQTPRYLIKTRGQQVTLSCSPISGHRSVSWYQQTPGQGLQFLFEYFSETQRNKGNFPGRFSGRQFSNSRSEMNVSTLELGDSALYLCASRFASGTYNEQFFGPGTRLTVL.